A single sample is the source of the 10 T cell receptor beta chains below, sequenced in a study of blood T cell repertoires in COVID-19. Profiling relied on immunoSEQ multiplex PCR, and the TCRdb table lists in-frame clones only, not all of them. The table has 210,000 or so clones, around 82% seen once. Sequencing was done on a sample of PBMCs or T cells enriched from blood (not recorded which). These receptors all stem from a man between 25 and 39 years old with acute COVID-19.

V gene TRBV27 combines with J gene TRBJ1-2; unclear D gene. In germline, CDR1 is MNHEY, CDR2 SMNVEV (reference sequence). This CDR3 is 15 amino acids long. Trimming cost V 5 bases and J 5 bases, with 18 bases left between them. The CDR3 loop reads CASSPTGSGGYGYTF. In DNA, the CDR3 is TGTGCCAGCAGTCCCACGGGATCCGGCGGGTATGGCTACACCTTC.

The CDR3 region is CASSPRSPLREKLFF. The CDR3 DNA reads as TGCGCCAGCAGCCCCCGGTCGCCGCTTCGTGAAAAACTGTTTTTT. J is TRBJ1-4 and V is TRBV5-1; D is uncertain. V lost 4 bases to trimming and J lost 7 bases, with 17 bases between them. Germline CDR1 and CDR2: SGHRS and YFSETQ. This CDR3 contains 15 residues.

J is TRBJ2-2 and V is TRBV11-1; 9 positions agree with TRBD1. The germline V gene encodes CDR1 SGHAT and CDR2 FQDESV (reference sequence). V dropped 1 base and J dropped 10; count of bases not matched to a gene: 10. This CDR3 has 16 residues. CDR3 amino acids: CASSLGPGQGGSELFF. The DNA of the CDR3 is TGTGCCAGCAGCTTAGGCCCGGGACAGGGAGGATCGGAGCTGTTTTTT.

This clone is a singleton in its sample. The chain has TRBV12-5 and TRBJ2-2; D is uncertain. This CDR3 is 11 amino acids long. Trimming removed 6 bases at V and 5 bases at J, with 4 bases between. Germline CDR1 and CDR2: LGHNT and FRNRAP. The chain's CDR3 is CASGLTGELFF. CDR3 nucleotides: TGTGCTAGTGGACTTACCGGGGAGCTGTTTTTT. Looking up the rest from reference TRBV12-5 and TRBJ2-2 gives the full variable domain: DARVTQTPRHKVTEMGQEVTMRCQPILGHNTVFWYRQTMMQGLELLAYFRNRAPLDDSGMPKDRFSAEMPDATLATLKIQPSEPRDSAVYFCASGLTGELFFGEGSRLTVL.

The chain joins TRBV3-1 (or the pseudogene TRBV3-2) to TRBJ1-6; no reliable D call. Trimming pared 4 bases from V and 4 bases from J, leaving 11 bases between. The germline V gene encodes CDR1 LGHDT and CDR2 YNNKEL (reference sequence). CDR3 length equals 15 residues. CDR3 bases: TGTGCCAGCAGCCGCGGCGGCCTTTATAATTCACCCCTCCACTTT. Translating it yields CASSRGGLYNSPLHF.

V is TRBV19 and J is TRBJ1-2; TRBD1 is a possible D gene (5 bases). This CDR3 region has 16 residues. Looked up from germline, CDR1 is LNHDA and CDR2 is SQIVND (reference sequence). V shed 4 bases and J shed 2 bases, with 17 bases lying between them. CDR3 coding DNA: TGTGCCAGTAGTACTCCCGGAAGGGGCAGGAACTATGGCTACACCTTC. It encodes CASSTPGRGRNYGYTF.

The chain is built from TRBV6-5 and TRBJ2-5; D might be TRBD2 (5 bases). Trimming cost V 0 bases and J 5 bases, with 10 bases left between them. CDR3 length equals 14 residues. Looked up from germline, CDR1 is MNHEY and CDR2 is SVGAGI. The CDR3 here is CASSYSGGWETQYF. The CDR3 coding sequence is TGTGCCAGCAGTTACTCCGGAGGATGGGAGACCCAGTACTTC.

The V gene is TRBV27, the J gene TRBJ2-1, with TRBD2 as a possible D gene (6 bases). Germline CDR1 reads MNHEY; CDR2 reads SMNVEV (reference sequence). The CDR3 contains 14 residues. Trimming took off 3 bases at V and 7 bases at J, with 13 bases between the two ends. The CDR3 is CASSLDLGRNEQFF. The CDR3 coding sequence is TGTGCCAGCAGTTTGGACCTGGGGAGGAATGAGCAGTTCTTC.

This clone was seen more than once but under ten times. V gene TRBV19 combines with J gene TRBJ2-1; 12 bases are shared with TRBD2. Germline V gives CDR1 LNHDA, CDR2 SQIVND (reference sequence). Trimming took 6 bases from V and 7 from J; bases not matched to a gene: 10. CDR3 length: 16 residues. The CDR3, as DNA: TGTGCCAGTAGCCGAGCCCTAGCGGGGGGGCAGAATGAGCAGTTCTTC. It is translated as CASSRALAGGQNEQFF.

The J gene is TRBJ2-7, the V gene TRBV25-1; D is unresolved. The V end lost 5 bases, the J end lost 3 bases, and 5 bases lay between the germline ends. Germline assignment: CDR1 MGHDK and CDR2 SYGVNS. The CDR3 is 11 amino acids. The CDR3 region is CASSPGYEQYF. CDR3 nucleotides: TGTGCCAGCAGTCCCGGCTACGAGCAGTACTTC.